One and the same sample provided the 2 T cell receptor beta chains below, sequenced in a study of human T cells and chemical hapten exposure. Time point of the sample: patch test 2, 6 weeks after DPC sensitization. The treatment here: therapeutic diphenylcyclopropenone sensitization with weekly scalp DPC. MiXCR, run by TCRdb on the RACE reads, gives a single entry per CDR3 protein. The sample holds under 100,000 distinct CDR3 sequences, 10% seen once. The specimen was whole blood, collected in connection with sensitization to the hapten diphenylcyclopropenone (DPC). The receptors shown here come from a woman aged 45-65 years with alopecia areata. Some clones in this sample may be carry-over from other donors' samples.

This clonotype has a count of ten or more. The chain has TRBV27 and TRBJ1-2, with D possibly matching TRBD1 (6 bases). Trimming took off 7 bases at V and 6 bases at J, with 15 bases between the two ends. CDR1 is MNHEY and CDR2 is SMNVEV in the germline V gene (reference sequence). The CDR3 contains 13 residues. CDR3 residues: CASKGQWLDGYTF. DNA of the CDR3: TGTGCCAGCAAAGGACAGTGGCTAGATGGCTACACCTTC.

This clonotype was seen at least ten times. This chain uses TRBV20-1 with TRBJ2-7; 8 bases line up with TRBD1. V shed 1 base and J 2 bases; nucleotides not matched to a gene: 13. Germline V gene sequence: CDR1 DFQATT, CDR2 SNEGSKA (reference sequence). The CDR3 loop spans 17 amino acids. The CDR3 bases are TGCAGTGCTAGAGTAGGGGCGGGCCACAGGGGGACCTACGAGCAGTACTTC. Encoded protein: CSARVGAGHRGTYEQYF.